What follows is one TCR beta chain and its context. The sample comes from a study of blood T cell repertoires in COVID-19. Study in general: The origin of the acute and convalescent COVID-19 samples was the United States, Italy and Spain. T cells, B-cell-depleted T cells, or PBMCs supplied cDNA or gDNA.

TCRdb keeps only in-frame clones here, not all; method: immunoSEQ multiplex PCR. The sample lists about 150,000 clones, around 91% seen once, with 2.5% to 3.5% in the top ten. Germline V CDR1 and CDR2: MDHEN, SYDVKM. The V gene lost 8 bases and the J gene lost 4 bases, with 17 bases spanning the gap. This CDR3 contains 14 residues. The TCR sequence derives from a woman aged 55-75 years with active COVID-19. The sample taken for sequencing was peripheral blood. The V call is TRBV28, the J call TRBJ1-1; the D gene is possibly TRBD1 (6 bases). CDR3 nucleotides: TGTGCCAGCCGGGAAAGGGGGGGGCGCACTGAAGCTTTCTTT. Amino acid sequence: CASRERGGRTEAFF.